This T cell receptor (beta chain) was found in a study of a mutant IDH1 vaccine in newly diagnosed glioma. With regard to this clone: The antigen remains undetermined.

The CDR3 is 14 residues long. CDR1 and CDR2 from the germline V gene are SEHNR and FQNEAQ (reference sequence). V was pared by 5 bases and J by 0 bases, with 8 bases between. Time point described: week 5, during vaccination. Vaccine doses each comprised 300 ug of mutant IDH1 20-mer peptide, with topical imiquimod. Using immunoSEQ multiplex PCR, the repertoire was profiled, and TCRdb retains in-frame clones only, with some absent. The table records more than 55,000 clones, 82% of them present only once. The material sequenced was PBMCs, taken from a glioma patient whose treatment included an IDH1 peptide vaccine. The TCR was taken from a young woman with glioma. Some clones in this sample may be carry-over from other donors' samples. The chain has TRBV7-9 and TRBJ1-3, with D maybe TRBD1 (6 bases). The DNA for the CDR3 is TGTGCCAGCAGCCGGACAGACTCTGGAAACACCATATATTTT. Residues: CASSRTDSGNTIYF.